A single sample gave rise to the 20 T cell receptor beta chains below, sequenced in a study of T cells in localized non-small cell lung cancer. TCRdb's copy holds only in-frame clones and misses some; the assay was immunoSEQ multiplex PCR. The sample yields about 31,000 clones, 88% seen once. The source was peripheral blood mononuclear cells, collected before any cancer treatment. The receptors were sampled from a woman aged 40 to 75 with stage III lung adenocarcinoma.

The chain has TRBV6-1 and TRBJ1-1, with D unclear. This CDR3 is 13 amino acids long. With 4 bases removed from V and 0 bases from J, the gap between germline ends came to 6 bases. Germline CDR1 and CDR2: MNHNS and SASEGT. This CDR3 is CASSGTVNTEAFF. In nucleotides, the CDR3 is TGTGCCAGCAGTGGGACGGTGAACACTGAAGCTTTCTTT.

Comments on this clone: The germline gene is not matched at one end of the junction; a read error may be the cause. CDR3 in amino acids: CASSLAFSLAGDF. Written as DNA, the CDR3 is TGTGCCAGCAGCTTAGCATTTTCACTAGCGGGAGATTTT. The chain couples TRBV7-2 to TRBJ2-3; 11 bases fit TRBD2. The germline V gene encodes CDR1 SGHTA and CDR2 FQGNSA. This CDR3 comprises 13 residues.

V usage is TRBV5-6 and J usage is TRBJ2-7; 7 bases agree with TRBD2. Germline V gives CDR1 SGHDT, CDR2 YYEEEE. The CDR3 covers 15 residues. V was clipped by 0 bases and J by 1 base; unmatched bases: 4. The CDR3 nucleotides read TGTGCCAGCAGCTTGGGCGGGAGAGGGTCCTACGAGCAGTACTTC. The encoded protein is CASSLGGRGSYEQYF.

CDR3 bases: TGCGCCAGCAGCACTGACAGCTCAGCGGTCCCAATTTACAATGAGCAGTTCTTC. Amino acid sequence: CASSTDSSAVPIYNEQFF. The chain has TRBV5-1 and TRBJ2-1, with D perhaps matching TRBD1 or TRBD2 (5 bases each). The CDR3 is 18 residues long. V was cut by 4 bases and J by 4 bases, with 24 bases left in between. Germline V gives CDR1 SGHRS, CDR2 YFSETQ.

The rearrangement uses TRBV30 and TRBJ1-1; D not certain. Germline CDR1 GTSNPN, CDR2 SVGIG (reference sequence). This CDR3 contains 12 residues. Trimming took off 5 bases at V and 5 bases at J, with 12 bases between the two ends. The CDR3 coding sequence is TGTGCCTGGGCTCGTTCGGAGACTGAAGCTTTCTTT. Protein: CAWARSETEAFF.

The chain employs TRBV29-1 and TRBJ2-7, with D tentatively TRBD1 (5 bases). With 4 bases removed from V and 3 bases from J, the gap between germline ends came to 10 bases. CDR1 is SQVTM, CDR2 ANQGSEA, per germline. The CDR3 totals 12 residues. CDR3 in DNA: TGCAGCGTTGTAGCCAGGGACTACGAGCAGTACTTC. Its protein is CSVVARDYEQYF.

The genes are TRBV28 and TRBJ2-5; the D call may be TRBD1 or TRBD2 (5 bases each). Germline loops: CDR1 MDHEN, CDR2 SYDVKM. This CDR3 is 17 amino acids long. V gave up 5 bases and J gave up 0 bases, with 19 bases separating them. The CDR3 sequence is CASSGPLPGTYQETQYF. In nucleotides, the CDR3 is TGTGCCAGCAGTGGACCTTTACCCGGGACGTACCAAGAGACCCAGTACTTC.

This clone has a single count. The chain has TRBV2 and TRBJ2-5; D may be TRBD1 or TRBD2 (5 bases each). Germline loops: CDR1 SNHLY, CDR2 FYNNEI. The CDR3 extends over 15 amino acids. Trimming shortened V by 4 bases and J by 7 bases, and 19 bases separated the two germline ends. CDR3 amino acids: CASSGIGAAGRTQYF. The CDR3 DNA sequence: TGTGCCAGCAGTGGAATAGGGGCCGCGGGTAGGACCCAGTACTTC.

This clone was seen once. The rearrangement links TRBV2 to TRBJ1-1, with 12 nucleotides matching TRBD1. The CDR3 spans 15 residues. Germline trimming cut 6 bases from V and 5 bases from J; bases unmatched to any gene: 7. Germline V lookup: CDR1 SNHLY, CDR2 FYNNEI. CDR3 protein: CASSPGTGGVTEAFF. The CDR3, as DNA: TGTGCCAGCAGCCCAGGGACAGGGGGCGTTACTGAAGCTTTCTTT.

This clone was recorded a few times. V gene TRBV29-1 combines with J gene TRBJ2-3, with D perhaps TRBD1 (5 bases). Trimming cost V 3 bases and J 1 base, with 11 bases left between them. Germline V gives CDR1 SQVTM, CDR2 ANQGSEA. CDR3 length: 14 residues. For the CDR3, the DNA is TGCAGCGTTGACAGGGCCAAAGGCACAGATACGCAGTATTTT. Translating gives CSVDRAKGTDTQYF.

The chain has TRBV11-2 and TRBJ2-7; TRBD2 might be the D (5 bases). Per the germline V gene, CDR1 is SGHAT and CDR2 is FQNNGV. This CDR3 contains 14 residues. V was shortened by 5 bases and J by 0 bases, with 11 bases between the two germline ends. CDR3 sequence: CASSLGVGSYEQYF. In DNA form, the CDR3 reads TGTGCCAGCAGCCTCGGGGTGGGCTCCTACGAGCAGTACTTC.

This clone was counted only a few times. The chain has TRBV2 and TRBJ1-5, with TRBD1 matching over 11 bases. The germline gives CDR1 SNHLY, CDR2 FYNNEI. Trimming at V came to 8 bases and at J to 5 bases, leaving 5 bases not matched to a gene. The CDR3 sequence is 14 residues long. CDR3 nucleotides: TGTGCCAGCTCTGGGACAGGGGGTTATCAGCCCCAGCATTTT. Translating gives CASSGTGGYQPQHF.

There are a few counts of this clone. The J gene is TRBJ2-1, the V gene TRBV13, with 7 bases aligning to TRBD1. CDR3 length equals 15 residues. Trimming took 4 bases from V and 4 from J; bases not matched to a gene: 7. The germline gives CDR1 PRHDT, CDR2 FYEKMQ (reference sequence). The chain's CDR3 is CASSSQGIPYNEQFF. The CDR3 nucleotides are TGTGCCAGCAGCTCACAGGGGATTCCTTACAATGAGCAGTTCTTC.

This rearrangement joins TRBV5-1 to TRBJ2-7; D is uncertain. Germline CDR1 reads SGHRS; CDR2 reads YFSETQ. CDR3 size: 16 residues. V was trimmed by 0 bases and J by 4 bases, leaving 17 bases between them. In DNA form, the CDR3 reads TGCGCCAGCAGCTTGGGACTTGGTGTGCCCTTGTACGAGCAGTACTTC. The encoded protein is CASSLGLGVPLYEQYF.

CDR3 in DNA: TGTGCCAGCAGTGGGACGGACATTCAGTACTTC. Protein product: CASSGTDIQYF. The chain has TRBV6-1 and TRBJ2-4; D gene uncertain. The CDR3 is 11 amino acids. Germline V gene data show CDR1 as MNHNS and CDR2 as SASEGT. Between the trimmed V and J ends, which lost 4 bases and 8 bases, there was a span of 6 bases.

This chain links TRBV5-8 with TRBJ1-4; 9 bases are shared with TRBD1. J lost 2 bases, V lost 4 bases, and 3 bases had no gene match. This CDR3 comprises 15 residues. CDR1 and CDR2 (germline): SGHTS, YDEGEE. The CDR3 DNA is TGTGCCAGCAGCCCCACAGGGGGCACTAATGAAAAACTGTTTTTT. This translates into CASSPTGGTNEKLFF.

As DNA, the CDR3 is TGTGCCAGCAGCGATAGTCTCCTCGAGGTTGAAGCTTTCTTT. Translated: CASSDSLLEVEAFF. This chain joins TRBV5-8 and TRBJ1-1; D is ambiguous. Trimming cost V 4 bases and J 7 bases, with 17 bases left between them. The CDR3 sequence is 14 residues long. CDR1 and CDR2 from the germline V gene are SGHTS and YDEGEE.

The CDR3 region is CASRSSRTGGGYTF. CDR3 bases: TGTGCCAGTAGATCCAGTCGGACAGGCGGCGGCTACACCTTC. V gene TRBV19 combines with J gene TRBJ1-2; 7 nucleotides line up with TRBD1. The CDR3 length is 14 residues. V lost 6 bases, J lost 8 bases, and 12 bases stayed unmatched. Germline assignment: CDR1 LNHDA and CDR2 SQIVND (reference sequence).

The chain uses TRBV9 and TRBJ1-2; D uncertain. Trimming removed 3 bases at V and 3 bases at J, with 15 bases between. The CDR3 is made up of 15 amino acids. Germline loops: CDR1 SGDLS, CDR2 YYNGEE. The CDR3 loop reads CASSAMKGLHYGYTF. The DNA of the CDR3 is TGTGCCAGCAGCGCAATGAAAGGTCTACACTATGGCTACACCTTC. Looking up the rest from reference TRBV9 and TRBJ1-2 gives the full variable domain: DSGVTQTPKHLITATGQRVTLRCSPRSGDLSVYWYQQSLDQGLQFLIQYYNGEERAKGNILERFSAQQFPDLHSELNLSSLELGDSALYFCASSAMKGLHYGYTFGSGTRLTVV.

This clone came up once. This chain connects TRBV6-5 to TRBJ2-1; 9 positions match TRBD2. This CDR3 has 14 amino acids. Germline loops: CDR1 MNHEY, CDR2 SVGAGI. V trimming: 6 bases; J trimming: 7 bases; junction bases outside the gene matches: 7. This CDR3 is CASRLAGAINEQFF. CDR3 in DNA: TGTGCCAGCAGATTAGCGGGAGCGATTAATGAGCAGTTCTTC.